This T cell receptor beta chain derives from a study of prognosis after radiotherapy for stage I lung cancer (dated by TCRdb to the early 2020s). Looking at the study overall: Between April 2018 and early 2019, 15 to 20 stage I NSCLC patients were enrolled in Nanjing, China. About 20% of the 19 patients developed distant metastases after SBRT, at a median of approximately 7 months; the other 15 showed no significant progression. Enrolled patients comprised approximately 14 with newly diagnosed primary stage I lung tumors and five with oligometastatic NSCLC after surgical resection of the primary tumor. Every patient was regarded as medically inoperable, because of comorbidities in about a dozen cases and refusal of surgery in over five cases. The study sequenced approximately 40 blood samples from around 19 patients, one before and one after SBRT per patient. Concurrent therapy was not administered to any patient alongside SBRT. Peripheral blood TCR beta repertoires were profiled in stage I NSCLC patients before and after stereotactic body radiotherapy, and the repertoires were related to distant failure. Image-guided IMRT or VMAT was used to deliver SBRT in 3 to 5 fractions at a biologically effective dose of at least 100 Gy. The cohort was made up of about a dozen men and roughly six women, with a median age of around 74 years and an age range of roughly 50 to 95 years. Squamous cell carcinoma histology was identified in about 7 patients, and adenocarcinoma histology was identified in twelve patients. Results the study describes overall, beyond this receptor: No adjustment for multiple comparisons was applied to any of the reported P values. Unique TCR clone counts fell after SBRT (median about 10,000 before versus several thousand after; Wilcoxon paired P=0.011). Whether the expanded TCR clones were tumor-specific was not determined. Post-SBRT Shannon entropy and its change from baseline were lower in patients who developed distant metastases; baseline Shannon entropy was not associated with metastases. The study was limited by its small cohort and short follow-up, and the findings require independent validation. Differences in TRBV and TRBJ usage frequencies by metastasis status were reportedly observed in two V genes at baseline and in several V and two J genes after SBRT.

Two rounds of multiplex PCR were performed to amplify the TCR beta CDR3 region from genomic DNA. The first PCR round used primers specific to each TRBV and TRBJ gene, with sequences filed in Chinese patent CN105087789A. Universal primers were used in the second round of PCR. The Roche High Pure PCR Template Preparation Kit was used to extract genomic DNA from frozen PBMCs. The libraries underwent paired-end sequencing with 151 bp reads on an Illumina HiSeq 3000. The paper's data handling went like this. Raw reads lacking the multiplex PCR primer sequences were removed with CutAdapt. Using PEAR, the high-quality paired reads were merged into contigs. TRB V, D and J gene segments were assigned to each contig with MiXCR by alignment to reference sequences. CDR3 sequences were clustered by base quality and sequence similarity to remove sequencing errors. Shannon entropy normalized by the natural log of productive TCR sequence number was used as the measure of diversity. Clonality was computed as one minus the ratio of Shannon entropy to the natural log of the number of unique clonotypes. Using the Youden index from ROC curves, the researchers picked the repertoire-metric cut-offs for progression-free survival, and all analyses were carried out in R 3.5.3. TCRdb took the public reads, trimmed them with fastp at Q25, ran MiXCR for clone calling and kept in-frame beta chains. Every CDR3 protein is listed once, alongside the most common genes and DNA of its rows. These V and J calls rely on TCRdb rather than the paper's analysis. The sample has some 24,000 distinct CDR3 sequences on record, about 34% of them singletons. Less than 65% of the sample belongs to the ten largest clones.

CDR1 and CDR2 are drawn from the germline V gene: SGHNT, YENEEA. CDR3 length: 14 amino acids, cysteine to phenylalanine. CDR3 DNA only is kept here, 42 bases in frame from base 1. Here V drops 4 bases and J drops 2 bases, and the junction holds 4 bases not matched to any gene. All patients had node-negative disease on CT and PET/CT, and none had a history of other malignancies or prior chemotherapy or radiotherapy. At each of the two time points, six milliliters of peripheral venous blood were collected into EDTA tubes. Ficoll-Paque Plus density-gradient centrifugation was used to isolate PBMCs. Right after collection, samples were placed at -80 degrees C and kept there until analysis. A word on this clonotype: Its target antigen remains unknown. Per-nucleotide qualities are absent, and no much larger clonotype sits a single base away.

The chain employs TRBV11-3 and TRBJ2-5, and TRBD1 aligns with 7 junction nucleotides. The clonotype was recovered from a donor over 45 with non-small cell lung cancer. Sequenced material: PBMCs, taken before or after stereotactic body radiation therapy (not recorded which). The CDR3 reads as follows: CASSSSRGQETQYF. The sequence in DNA is TGTGCCAGCAGCTCCTCCAGGGGGCAAGAGACCCAGTACTTC.